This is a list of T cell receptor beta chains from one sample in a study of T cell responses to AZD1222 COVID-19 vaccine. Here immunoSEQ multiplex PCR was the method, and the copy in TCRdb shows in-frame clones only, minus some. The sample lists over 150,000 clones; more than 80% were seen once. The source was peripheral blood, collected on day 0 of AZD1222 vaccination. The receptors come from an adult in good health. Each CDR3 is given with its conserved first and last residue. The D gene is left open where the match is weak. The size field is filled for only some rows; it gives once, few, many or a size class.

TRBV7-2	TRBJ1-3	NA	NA	CASSNGPNSGNTIYF	TGTGCCAGCAGCAACGGACCGAACTCTGGAAACACCATATATTTT
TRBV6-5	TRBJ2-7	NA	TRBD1	CASRRTTGGYEQYF	TGTGCCAGCAGACGCACGACAGGGGGCTACGAGCAGTACTTC
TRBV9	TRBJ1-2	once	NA	CASSVGTQDSYGYTF	TGTGCCAGCAGCGTAGGAACACAAGACAGCTATGGCTACACCTTC
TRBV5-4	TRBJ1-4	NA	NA	CASSLVGATNEKLFF	TGTGCCAGCAGCTTGGTAGGGGCAACTAATGAAAAACTGTTTTTT
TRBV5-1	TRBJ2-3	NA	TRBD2	CASSSATRTSGGHLGTDTQYF	TGCGCCAGCAGCTCCGCAACGAGGACTAGCGGGGGCCACCTGGGCACAGATACGCAGTATTTT
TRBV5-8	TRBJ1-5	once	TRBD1	CASSLPSDRVNQPQHF	TGTGCCAGCAGCTTGCCTTCGGACAGGGTAAATCAGCCCCAGCATTTT
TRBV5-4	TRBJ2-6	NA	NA	CASSSGLAPAGSGANVLTF	TGTGCCAGCAGCTCTGGTTTAGCCCCCGCCGGGTCTGGGGCCAACGTCCTGACTTTC
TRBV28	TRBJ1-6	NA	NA	CASTSRGGGSSYNSPLHF	TGTGCCAGCACATCGCGAGGGGGGGGGAGCTCCTATAATTCACCCCTCCACTTT
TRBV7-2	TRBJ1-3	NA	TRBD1	CASSPGTGTGNTIYF	TGTGCCAGCAGCCCTGGGACAGGGACAGGAAACACCATATATTTT
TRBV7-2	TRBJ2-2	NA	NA	CASSTTGSNTGELFF	TGTGCCAGCAGCACTACAGGGTCGAACACCGGGGAGCTGTTTTTT
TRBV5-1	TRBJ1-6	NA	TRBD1	CASSSMPGQGNSPLHF	TGCGCCAGCAGCTCAATGCCGGGACAGGGGAATTCACCCCTCCACTTT
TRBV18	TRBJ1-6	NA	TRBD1	CASSPGQGLNSPLHF	TGTGCCAGCTCACCCGGACAGGGATTAAATTCACCCCTCCACTTT
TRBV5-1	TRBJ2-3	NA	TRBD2	CASSPGTSGKTDTQYF	TGCGCCAGCAGCCCGGGGACTAGCGGGAAAACAGATACGCAGTATTTT
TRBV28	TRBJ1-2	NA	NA	CASRAGTRYGYTF	TGTGCCAGCAGGGCCGGGACTCGCTATGGCTACACCTTC
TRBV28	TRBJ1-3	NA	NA	CASSSLRRISGNTIYF	TGTGCCAGCAGTTCCCTACGACGGATTTCTGGAAACACCATATATTTT
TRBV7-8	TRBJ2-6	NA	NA	CASSLVLARRAVGSGANVLTF	TGTGCCAGCAGCTTAGTGCTAGCCCGCCGTGCTGTTGGCTCTGGGGCCAACGTCCTGACTTTC
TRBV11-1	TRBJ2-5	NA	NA	CASSFHRVPQETQYF	TGTGCCAGCAGTTTTCATAGGGTCCCCCAAGAGACCCAGTACTTC
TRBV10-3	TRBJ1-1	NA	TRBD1	CAIRTGAATEAFF	TGTGCCATCAGGACAGGGGCGGCCACTGAAGCTTTCTTT
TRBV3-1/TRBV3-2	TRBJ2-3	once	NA	CASSQEGGSTDTQYF	TGTGCCAGCAGCCAAGAGGGTGGTAGCACAGATACGCAGTATTTT
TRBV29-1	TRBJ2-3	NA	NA	CSVGVAFSDTQYF	TGCAGCGTAGGCGTCGCGTTTTCAGATACGCAGTATTTT
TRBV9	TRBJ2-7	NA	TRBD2	CASIFVTLAGGLAEQYF	TGTGCCAGCATTTTCGTGACCCTAGCGGGGGGCCTTGCCGAGCAGTACTTC
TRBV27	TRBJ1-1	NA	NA	CASRGSAMNTEAFF	TGTGCCAGCAGGGGCAGCGCGATGAACACTGAAGCTTTCTTT
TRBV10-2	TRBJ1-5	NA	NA	CASMRVLNQPQHF	TGCGCCAGCATGAGGGTCCTTAATCAGCCCCAGCATTTT
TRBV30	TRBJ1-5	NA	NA	CAWQTGNNNQPQHF	TGTGCCTGGCAAACGGGAAACAACAATCAGCCCCAGCATTTT
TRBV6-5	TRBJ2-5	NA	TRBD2	CASSYSGLAGQETQYF	TGTGCCAGCAGTTACTCGGGGCTAGCGGGTCAAGAGACCCAGTACTTC
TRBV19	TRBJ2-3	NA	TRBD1	CASETWGGQGMHTQYF	TGTGCCAGTGAGACTTGGGGGGGACAGGGGATGCATACGCAGTATTTT
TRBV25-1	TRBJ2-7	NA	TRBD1	CASSERDRGIEQYF	TGTGCCAGCAGTGAACGGGACAGGGGGATTGAGCAGTACTTC
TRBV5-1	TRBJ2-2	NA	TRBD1	CASSSKRTGGNSGELFF	TGCGCCAGCAGCTCCAAGAGGACAGGGGGGAACAGCGGGGAGCTGTTTTTT
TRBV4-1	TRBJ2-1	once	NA	CASSQFADAGTVYNEQFF	TGCGCCAGCAGCCAATTTGCAGATGCGGGGACAGTCTACAATGAGCAGTTCTTC
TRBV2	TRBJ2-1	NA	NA	CASSELALSYNEQFF	TGTGCCAGCAGTGAACTAGCACTCTCCTACAATGAGCAGTTCTTC
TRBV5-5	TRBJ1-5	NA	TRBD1	CASSLAPTGGPRGNQPQHF	TGTGCCAGCAGCTTGGCCCCAACAGGGGGACCTAGGGGCAATCAGCCCCAGCATTTT
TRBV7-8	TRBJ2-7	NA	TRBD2	CASSLAGGSSYEQYF	TGTGCCAGCAGCTTAGCTGGCGGGAGCTCCTACGAGCAGTACTTC
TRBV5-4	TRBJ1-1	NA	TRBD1	CASRARQGLGTEAFF	TGTGCCAGCAGGGCCCGACAGGGCTTGGGGACTGAAGCTTTCTTT
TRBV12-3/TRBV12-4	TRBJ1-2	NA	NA	CASNLGGPSGYTF	TGTGCCAGCAACCTAGGGGGTCCTTCGGGCTACACCTTC
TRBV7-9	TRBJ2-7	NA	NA	CASSFRGVSYEQYF	TGTGCCAGCAGCTTCAGGGGCGTCTCCTACGAGCAGTACTTC
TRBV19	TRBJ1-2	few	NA	CASRRAMTDNYGYTF	TGTGCCAGTCGAAGGGCCATGACAGATAACTATGGCTACACCTTC
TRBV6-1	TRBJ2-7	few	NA	CASSEGSKTYF	TGTGCCAGCAGTGAAGGTTCAAAGACGTACTTC
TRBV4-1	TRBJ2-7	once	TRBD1	CASSQVSGTGFYEQYF	TGCGCCAGCAGCCAGGTCTCCGGGACAGGGTTCTACGAGCAGTACTTC
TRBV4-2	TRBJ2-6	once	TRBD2	CASSQAASGRGTGANVLTF	TGTGCCAGCAGCCAAGCGGCTAGCGGGAGGGGGACTGGGGCCAACGTCCTGACTTTC
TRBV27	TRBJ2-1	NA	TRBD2	CASSLLSSGVTYNEQFF	TGTGCCAGCAGTTTACTTTCTAGCGGGGTAACCTACAATGAGCAGTTCTTC
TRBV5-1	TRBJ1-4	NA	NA	CASSLGPEEKLFF	TGCGCCAGCAGCTTGGGGCCAGAAGAAAAACTGTTTTTT
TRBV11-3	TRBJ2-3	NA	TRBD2	CASSARLAGITDTQYF	TGTGCCAGCAGCGCCCGACTAGCGGGGATCACAGATACGCAGTATTTT
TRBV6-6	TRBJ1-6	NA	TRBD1	CASGRGGHSPLHF	TGTGCCAGCGGCAGGGGGGGTCATTCACCCCTCCACTTT
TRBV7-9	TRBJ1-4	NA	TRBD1	CASSPLDRGSEKLFF	TGTGCCAGCAGCCCTTTGGACAGGGGGAGCGAAAAACTGTTTTTT
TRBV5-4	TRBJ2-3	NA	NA	CASSLGGAALSTDTQYF	TGTGCCAGCAGCTTGGGGGGGGCCGCACTTAGCACAGATACGCAGTATTTT
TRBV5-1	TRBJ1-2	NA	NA	CASRATNYGYTF	TGCGCCAGCCGGGCGACTAACTATGGCTACACCTTC
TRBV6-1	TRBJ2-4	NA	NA	CASSEDTGPWAKNIQYF	TGTGCCAGCAGTGAAGATACGGGGCCTTGGGCCAAAAACATTCAGTACTTC
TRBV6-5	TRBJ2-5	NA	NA	CASTRLWGDETQYF	TGTGCCAGCACCAGGCTGTGGGGGGATGAGACCCAGTACTTC
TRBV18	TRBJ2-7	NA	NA	CASSPPAPVYEQYF	TGTGCCAGCTCACCACCGGCGCCGGTCTACGAGCAGTACTTC
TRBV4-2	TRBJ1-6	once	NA	CASSPALVGNSPLHF	TGTGCCAGCAGCCCCGCCTTGGTTGGTAATTCACCCCTCCACTTT
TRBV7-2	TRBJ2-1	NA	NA	CASSLEAATYNEQFF	TGTGCCAGCAGCTTAGAAGCCGCCACCTACAATGAGCAGTTCTTC
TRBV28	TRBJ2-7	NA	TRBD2	CASSQGGGRTVYEQYF	TGTGCCAGCAGTCAAGGTGGCGGGAGGACGGTCTACGAGCAGTACTTC
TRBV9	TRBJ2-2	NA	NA	CASSPAGQWTGELFF	TGTGCCAGCAGCCCAGCGGGACAGTGGACCGGGGAGCTGTTTTTT
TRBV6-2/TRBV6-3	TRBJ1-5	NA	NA	CASSYSGGTNQPQHF	TGTGCCAGCAGTTACTCGGGGGGGACCAATCAGCCCCAGCATTTT